The 15 T cell receptor beta chains below come from one sample, sequenced in a study of blood T cells in healthy people across ages (dated by TCRdb to between 2014 and 2017). Receptors were amplified or captured by 5' RACE. TCRdb lists the instrument as Illumina HiSeq 2500. A second roughly 6 to 11 cycle PCR used a sample-barcoded 5' primer and a J-beta primer mix. Starting from the raw public reads, TCRdb applied fastp trimming at Q25, assembled clones with MiXCR and retained in-frame beta chains. Rows with one shared CDR3 protein collapse into an entry with the most common genes and DNA. Recorded for this sample are 650,000 to 900,000 distinct CDR3 sequences; under 80% of them occurred a single time. Roughly 25% of the sample lies in the top ten. Sequenced material: blood. The receptors were gathered from a man aged 30-40 years in good health.

This chain links TRBV24-1 with TRBJ2-6, with 9 bases identical to TRBD1. The CDR3 sequence is 18 residues long. Germline CDR1 is KGHDR and CDR2 is SFDVKD. V gave up 5 bases and J gave up 0 bases; unmatched junction bases: 7. The CDR3 loop reads CATSGGTGRFSGANVLTF. The CDR3 bases are TGTGCCACCAGTGGTGGGACAGGGCGATTCTCTGGGGCCAACGTCCTGACTTTC.

The chain employs TRBV29-1 and TRBJ2-3; weak D call: TRBD2 (5 bases). Trimming pared 4 bases from V and 2 bases from J, leaving 10 bases between. Germline CDR1 is SQVTM and CDR2 is ANQGSEA. This CDR3 is built from 13 residues. Here the CDR3 reads CSVVDYHTDTQYF. In nucleotides, the CDR3 is TGCAGCGTTGTCGACTACCACACAGATACGCAGTATTTT.

The V gene is TRBV21-1, the J gene TRBJ2-4; whether TRBD1, the table's D call, matches the DNA was not checked. TRBV21-1 is a documented pseudogene. The CDR3 runs 15 residues. The CDR3 nucleotides read TGTGCCAGCAGCAAACAAAGGGCAACCGGGAACATTCAGTACTTC. This sequence encodes CASSKQRATGNIQYF.

The rearrangement joins TRBV20-1 to TRBJ2-5, with D possibly TRBD2 on 5 matching bases. The length of the CDR3 is 15 residues. The V gene lost 0 bases and the J gene lost 4 bases, with 15 bases spanning the gap. CDR1 DFQATT and CDR2 SNEGSKA come from the germline V gene (reference sequence). The CDR3 loop is CSARDGAVWGETQYF. The CDR3 DNA follows: TGCAGTGCTAGAGATGGAGCGGTTTGGGGAGAGACCCAGTACTTC.

This chain links TRBV10-2 with TRBJ2-7; D is undetermined. Germline V gives CDR1 WSHSY, CDR2 SAAADI. The CDR3 covers 14 residues. Deletions cut 3 bases from V and 7 bases from J, with 16 bases between. The chain's CDR3 is CASSDMGPHGEQYF. CDR3 DNA sequence: TGCGCCAGCAGTGATATGGGCCCTCACGGGGAGCAGTACTTC.

V usage is TRBV28 and J usage is TRBJ2-7; 8 nucleotides align to TRBD1. The CDR3 has 14 residues. Germline CDR1 MDHEN, CDR2 SYDVKM. Losses at the gene ends were 6 bases for V and 2 bases for J; bases not matched to a gene: 6. CDR3 protein: CASSRTGITYEQYF. The CDR3 region has the DNA TGTGCCAGCAGCCGGACAGGGATCACCTACGAGCAGTACTTC.

The chain employs TRBV4-1 and TRBJ2-3, with TRBD1 as a possible D gene (6 bases). The CDR3 spans 18 residues. V was clipped by 4 bases and J by 0 bases, with 20 bases between them. Germline CDR1 reads MGHRA; CDR2 reads YSYEKL. The CDR3 protein is CASSRILGTNPSTDTQYF. The CDR3, as DNA: TGCGCCAGCAGCCGCATCCTCGGGACAAACCCAAGCACAGATACGCAGTATTTT.

V usage is TRBV3-1 and J usage is TRBJ2-7, with 9 bases identical to TRBD1. The ends lost 2 bases at V and 2 bases at J; junction bases unmatched: 4. The germline V gene encodes CDR1 LGHDT and CDR2 YNNKEL (reference sequence). CDR3 size: 15 residues. This CDR3 reads CASSQMGQGPYEQYF. CDR3 sequence (DNA): TGTGCCAGCAGCCAAATGGGACAGGGTCCCTACGAGCAGTACTTC.

The table lists this clonotype with a count of one. The chain has TRBV9 and TRBJ2-1; 9 nucleotides align to TRBD1. The J segment lost 7 bases and the V segment lost 5 bases, leaving 10 bases of the junction unmatched. The CDR3 spans 15 residues. Per germline, CDR1 SGDLS and CDR2 YYNGEE. CDR3 sequence: CASSYGTGITNEQFF. The CDR3 bases are TGTGCCAGCAGTTACGGGACAGGGATTACTAATGAGCAGTTCTTC.

J is TRBJ1-1 and V is TRBV12-3 or TRBV12-4; TRBD1 aligns across 8 bases. V was clipped by 5 bases and J by 4 bases; unmatched bases: 9. The CDR3 spans 15 residues. This chain's CDR3 is CASSPNRGRITEAFF. As DNA, the CDR3 is TGTGCCAGCAGTCCCAACAGGGGGAGGATCACTGAAGCTTTCTTT.

V is TRBV20-1 and J is TRBJ1-6; tentative D call: TRBD1 (5 bases). The V and J ends lost 4 bases and 14 bases respectively, with 18 bases between them. The CDR3 extends over 13 amino acids. Germline V CDR1 and CDR2: DFQATT, SNEGSKA (reference sequence). Here the CDR3 reads CSAIQATDSALHF. Written as DNA, the CDR3 is TGCAGTGCTATACAGGCGACTGATTCGGCCCTCCACTTT.

This clonotype was recorded a few times. The chain has TRBV6-6 and TRBJ2-7; D is perhaps TRBD2 (6 bases). Trimming left V 2 bases short and J 2 bases short, with 10 bases between. The CDR3 is 14 residues long. Germline CDR1 MNHNY, CDR2 SVGAGI (reference sequence). The CDR3 sequence is CASSYGRETYEQYF. CDR3 nucleotides: TGTGCCAGCAGTTACGGGCGGGAAACCTACGAGCAGTACTTC.

The chain carries TRBV7-2 and TRBJ2-7; D call uncertain. This CDR3 spans 13 amino acids. Trimming cost V 4 bases and J 5 bases, with 12 bases left between them. The germline gives CDR1 SGHTA, CDR2 FQGNSA. The CDR3 loop reads CASSSPGPHEQYF. As DNA, the CDR3 is TGTGCCAGCAGCTCCCCAGGTCCCCACGAGCAGTACTTC.

Only one count was recorded for this clonotype. The chain employs TRBV2 and TRBJ2-5; D call uncertain. CDR3 size: 13 residues. The ends were cut back, 8 bases at V and 11 bases at J, with 21 bases in the middle. The germline V gene encodes CDR1 SNHLY and CDR2 FYNNEI. CDR3 in amino acids: CASGDKPILEQYF. CDR3 coding DNA: TGTGCCAGCGGAGACAAGCCCATCCTTGAGCAGTACTTC.

The chain uses TRBV4-3 and TRBJ1-6; D call uncertain. From germline, CDR1 is LGHNA and CDR2 YSLEER. The CDR3 length is 15 residues. The ends were cut back, 4 bases at V and 5 bases at J, with 12 bases in the middle. The chain's CDR3 is CASSRMDGNNSPLHF. The CDR3 nucleotides read TGCGCCAGCAGCCGGATGGACGGAAATAATTCACCCCTCCACTTT.